This entry features one TCR beta chain sequence. Its antigen has not been determined. Nothing much larger sits one base from this clone, and base qualities are not available. Viable CD3+CD4+ or CD3+CD8+ cells that were CCR7+CD45RA+CD45RO-CD95-CD27+CD28+ were defined as naive T cells. Related bone marrow donors provided peripheral blood samples on the day of marrow donation. Mononuclear cells from peripheral blood and bone marrow were separated by Ficoll-Hypaque density centrifugation and then cryopreserved. CD4+ and CD8+ T cells, including naive and memory subsets, were sorted by FACS using a FACSAria II. These data come from a study of T cells after posttransplantation cyclophosphamide (TCRdb year 2016). Regarding the study in general: Using TRB sequencing, the study followed how the T cell repertoire rebuilt after myeloablative bone marrow transplantation with posttransplantation cyclophosphamide given as GVHD prophylaxis. Samples from some 40 PTCy-treated patients, along with samples from some 16 of their related bone marrow donors, underwent antigen receptor sequencing. TRB sequencing was performed on blood from all 35 or so PTCy patients with 1-year posttransplant specimens. TRB sequencing was also done on up to about 3 additional blood samples from 2 to 5.2 years after transplant in 3 patients, and on pretransplant blood from several patients. TRA and TRB clonality were tightly correlated in 9 samples, so subsequent TCR analyses focused on TRB only. Public TRB sequences were checked against a database of over 3,500 sequences associated with responses to pathogens, tumor antigens, self-antigens and alloantigens.

The CDR3, from cysteine to phenylalanine, totals 16 residues. The DNA shown is the 48-base CDR3, in frame from base 1. Sequences SEHNR (CDR1) and FQNEAQ (CDR2) are obtained from the germline V gene (reference sequence). Relative to germline, V is missing 2 bases and J is missing 5 bases, with 8 bases of the junction outside any gene match. What the research found in general, with its limitations: The TRB repertoires of T cells infiltrating skin or GI tract showed only limited overlap with the TRB repertoires of T cells in blood. Across the approximately 46 patients, TRB clonality was highly associated with recipient CMV seropositivity and CMV reactivation, and diversity with PTCy was similar to that in the CNI/methotrexate controls. Donor-recipient similarity was low at 1-2 months but increased during the first year, and donor CD8+ memory clones often dominated later blood repertoires.

TRB sequencing used genomic DNA with the immunoSEQ assay at survey resolution or the hsTCRB kit. On the study's bioinformatics: Initial read processing used immunoSEQ software, and repertoire analyses used the LymphoSeq R package. For each TRB dataset, clonality was calculated as 1 minus normalized Shannon entropy, and the Gini coefficient was computed as well. To infer phenotypes in unsorted samples, TRB sequences from sorted subsets of the recipient or donor were mapped onto unsorted samples from the same recipient. The source is immuneACCESS, and TCRdb retained only in-frame sequences with V and J called. Part of the clones is not carried over; for the studies checked, unresolved V genes explain less than half of this, and the remainder is unexplained. V and J calls and clone size are those listed in that table; D and trimming were worked out from the DNA. In all, the sample holds 20,000 to 25,000 clones, and approximately 97% of those were seen once. The ten largest make up around 0.13% of the sample.

The source material was naive CD4+ T cells sorted from PBMCs. This TCR came from a man aged 45-65 years in good health, CMV-negative, and a related stem cell transplant donor. The rearrangement joined TRBV7-9 to TRBJ2-2, with 7 central nucleotides matching TRBD2. The base sequence is TGTGCCAGCAGCTTACAACTAGCGATAAGGACCGGGGAGCTGTTTTTT. Its protein is CASSLQLAIRTGELFF.